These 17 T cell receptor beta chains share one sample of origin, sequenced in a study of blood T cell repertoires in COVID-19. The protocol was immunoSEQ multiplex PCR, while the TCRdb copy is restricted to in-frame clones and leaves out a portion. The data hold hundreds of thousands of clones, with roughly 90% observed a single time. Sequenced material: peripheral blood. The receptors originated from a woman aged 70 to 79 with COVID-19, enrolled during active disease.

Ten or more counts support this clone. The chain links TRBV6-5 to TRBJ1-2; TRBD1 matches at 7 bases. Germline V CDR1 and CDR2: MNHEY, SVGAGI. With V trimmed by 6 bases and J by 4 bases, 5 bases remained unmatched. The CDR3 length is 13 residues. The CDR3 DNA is TGTGCCAGCAGAGGGGACAGCGGCTATGGCTACACCTTC. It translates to CASRGDSGYGYTF.

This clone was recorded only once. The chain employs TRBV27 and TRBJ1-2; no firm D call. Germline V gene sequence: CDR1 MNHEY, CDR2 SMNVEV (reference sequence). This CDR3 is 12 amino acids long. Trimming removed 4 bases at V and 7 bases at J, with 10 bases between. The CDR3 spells CASSYPGGGYTF. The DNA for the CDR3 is TGTGCCAGCAGTTACCCGGGAGGTGGCTACACCTTC.

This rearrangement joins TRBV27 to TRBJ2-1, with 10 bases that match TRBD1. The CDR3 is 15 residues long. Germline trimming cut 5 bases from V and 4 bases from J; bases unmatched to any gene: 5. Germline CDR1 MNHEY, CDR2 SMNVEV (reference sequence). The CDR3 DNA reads TGTGCCAGCAGTCCACTGGGACAGGGGTACAATGAGCAGTTCTTC. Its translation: CASSPLGQGYNEQFF.

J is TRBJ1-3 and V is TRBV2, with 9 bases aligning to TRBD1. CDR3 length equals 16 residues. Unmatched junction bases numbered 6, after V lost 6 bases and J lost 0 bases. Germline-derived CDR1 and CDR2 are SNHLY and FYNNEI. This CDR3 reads CASSMTGGGSGNTIYF. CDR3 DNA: TGTGCCAGCAGCATGACAGGGGGGGGCTCTGGAAACACCATATATTTT.

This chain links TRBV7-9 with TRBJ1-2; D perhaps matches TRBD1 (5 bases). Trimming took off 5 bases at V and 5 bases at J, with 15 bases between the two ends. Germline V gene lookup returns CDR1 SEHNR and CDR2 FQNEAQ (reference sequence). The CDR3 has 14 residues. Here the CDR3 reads CASSPAGPTYGYTF. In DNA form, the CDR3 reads TGTGCCAGCAGCCCTGCGGGACCGACGTATGGCTACACCTTC. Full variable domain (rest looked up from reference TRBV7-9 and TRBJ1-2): DTGVSQNPRHKITKRGQNVTFRCDPISEHNRLYWYRQTLGQGPEFLTYFQNEAQLEKSRLLSDRFSAERPKGSFSTLEIQRTEQGDSAMYLCASSPAGPTYGYTFGSGTRLTVV.

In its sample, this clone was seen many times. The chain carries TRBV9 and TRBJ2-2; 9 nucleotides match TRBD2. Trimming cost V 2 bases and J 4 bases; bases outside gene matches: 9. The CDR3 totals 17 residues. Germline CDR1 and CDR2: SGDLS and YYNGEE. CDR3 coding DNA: TGTGCCAGCAGCGTTCCCGCTGCGGGGGGGAGCACCGGGGAGCTGTTTTTT. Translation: CASSVPAAGGSTGELFF.

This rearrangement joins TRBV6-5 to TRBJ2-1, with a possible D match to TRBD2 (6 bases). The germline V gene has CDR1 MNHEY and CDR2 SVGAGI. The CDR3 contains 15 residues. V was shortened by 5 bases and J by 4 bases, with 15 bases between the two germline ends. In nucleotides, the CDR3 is TGTGCCAGCAGTCACGACGGGACTCCTTACAATGAGCAGTTCTTC. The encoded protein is CASSHDGTPYNEQFF.

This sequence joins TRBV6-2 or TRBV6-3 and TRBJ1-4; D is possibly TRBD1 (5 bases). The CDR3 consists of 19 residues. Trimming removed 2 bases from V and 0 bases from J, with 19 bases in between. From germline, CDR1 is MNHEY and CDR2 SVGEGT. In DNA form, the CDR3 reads TGTGCCAGCAGTTACCCTGCGGGGGGAGCTACTGCAACTAATGAAAAACTGTTTTTT. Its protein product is CASSYPAGGATATNEKLFF.

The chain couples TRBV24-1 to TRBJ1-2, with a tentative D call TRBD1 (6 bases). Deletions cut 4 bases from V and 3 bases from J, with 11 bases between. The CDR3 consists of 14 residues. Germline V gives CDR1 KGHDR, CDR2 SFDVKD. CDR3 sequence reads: CATSETGSHYGYTF. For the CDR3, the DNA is TGTGCCACCAGTGAGACAGGTTCTCACTATGGCTACACCTTC.

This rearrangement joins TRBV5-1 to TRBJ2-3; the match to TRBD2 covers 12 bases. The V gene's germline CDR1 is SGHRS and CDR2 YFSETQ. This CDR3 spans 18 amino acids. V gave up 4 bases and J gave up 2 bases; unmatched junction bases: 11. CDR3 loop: CASSITGLAGLNTDTQYF. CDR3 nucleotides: TGCGCCAGCAGCATTACAGGACTAGCGGGGTTAAACACAGATACGCAGTATTTT.

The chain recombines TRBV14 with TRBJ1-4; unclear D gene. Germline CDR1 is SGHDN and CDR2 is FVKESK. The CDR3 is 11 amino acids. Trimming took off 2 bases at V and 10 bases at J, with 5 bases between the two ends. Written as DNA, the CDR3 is TGTGCCAGCAGCCAACACGGAAAACTGTTTTTT. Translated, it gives CASSQHGKLFF.

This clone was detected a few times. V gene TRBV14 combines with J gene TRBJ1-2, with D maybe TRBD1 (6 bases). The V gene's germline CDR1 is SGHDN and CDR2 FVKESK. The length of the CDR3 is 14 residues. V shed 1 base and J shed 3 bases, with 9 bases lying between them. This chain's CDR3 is CASSQAGAYYGYTF. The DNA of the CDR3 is TGTGCCAGCAGCCAAGCAGGGGCCTACTATGGCTACACCTTC.

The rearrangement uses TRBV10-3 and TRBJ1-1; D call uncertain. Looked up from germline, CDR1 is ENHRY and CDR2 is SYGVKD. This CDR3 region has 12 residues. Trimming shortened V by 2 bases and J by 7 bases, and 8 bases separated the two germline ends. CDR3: CAISEGQVEAFF. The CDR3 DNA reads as TGTGCCATCAGTGAGGGGCAGGTTGAAGCTTTCTTT.

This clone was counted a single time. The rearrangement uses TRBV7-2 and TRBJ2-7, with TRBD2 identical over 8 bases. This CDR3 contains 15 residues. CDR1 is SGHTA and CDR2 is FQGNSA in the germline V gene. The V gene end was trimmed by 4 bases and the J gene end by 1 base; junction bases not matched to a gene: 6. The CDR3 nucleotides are TGTGCCAGCAGCTCCAGCGGGGGTGGGTCCTACGAGCAGTACTTC. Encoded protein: CASSSSGGGSYEQYF.

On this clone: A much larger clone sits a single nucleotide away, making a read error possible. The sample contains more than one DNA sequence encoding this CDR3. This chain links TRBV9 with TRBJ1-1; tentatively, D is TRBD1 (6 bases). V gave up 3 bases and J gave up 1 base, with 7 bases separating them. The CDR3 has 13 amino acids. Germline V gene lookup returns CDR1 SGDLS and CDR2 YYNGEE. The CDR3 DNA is TGTGCCAGCAGCGGACAGGAGAACACTGAAGCTTTCTTT. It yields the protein CASSGQENTEAFF. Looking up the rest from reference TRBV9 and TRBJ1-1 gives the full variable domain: DSGVTQTPKHLITATGQRVTLRCSPRSGDLSVYWYQQSLDQGLQFLIQYYNGEERAKGNILERFSAQQFPDLHSELNLSSLELGDSALYFCASSGQENTEAFFGQGTRLTVV.

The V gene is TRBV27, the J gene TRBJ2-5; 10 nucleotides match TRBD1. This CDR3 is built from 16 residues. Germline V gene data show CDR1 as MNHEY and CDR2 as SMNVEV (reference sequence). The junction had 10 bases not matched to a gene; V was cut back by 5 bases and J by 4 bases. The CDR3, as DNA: TGTGCCAGCAGTATCCTATCCGGGACAGGGGCAGAGACCCAGTACTTC. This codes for CASSILSGTGAETQYF.

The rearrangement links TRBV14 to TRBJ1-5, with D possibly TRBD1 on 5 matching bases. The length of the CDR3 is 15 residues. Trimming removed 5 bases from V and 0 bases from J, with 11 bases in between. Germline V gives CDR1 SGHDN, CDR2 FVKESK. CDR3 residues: CASSRGGYSNQPQHF. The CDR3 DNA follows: TGTGCCAGCAGCAGGGGAGGATATAGCAATCAGCCCCAGCATTTT.